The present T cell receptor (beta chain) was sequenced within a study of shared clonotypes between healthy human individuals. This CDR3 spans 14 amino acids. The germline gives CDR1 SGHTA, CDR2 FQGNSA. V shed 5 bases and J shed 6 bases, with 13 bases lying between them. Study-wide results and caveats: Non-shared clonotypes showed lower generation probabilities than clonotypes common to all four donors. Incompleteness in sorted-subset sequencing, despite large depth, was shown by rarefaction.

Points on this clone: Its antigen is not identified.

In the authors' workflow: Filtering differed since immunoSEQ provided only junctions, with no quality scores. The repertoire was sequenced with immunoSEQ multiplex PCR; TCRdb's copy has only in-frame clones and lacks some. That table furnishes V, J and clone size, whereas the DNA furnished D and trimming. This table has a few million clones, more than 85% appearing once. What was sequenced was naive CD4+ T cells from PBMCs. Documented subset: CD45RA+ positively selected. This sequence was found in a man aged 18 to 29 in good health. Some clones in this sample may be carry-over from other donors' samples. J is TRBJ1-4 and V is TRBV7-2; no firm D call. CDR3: CASSTDWGDEKLFF. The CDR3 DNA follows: TGTGCCAGCAGCACAGACTGGGGAGATGAAAAACTGTTTTTT. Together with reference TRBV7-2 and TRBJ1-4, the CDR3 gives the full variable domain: GAGVSQSPSNKVTEKGKDVELRCDPISGHTALYWYRQSLGQGLEFLIYFQGNSAPDKSGLPSDRFSAERTGGSVSTLTIQRTQQEDSAVYLCASSTDWGDEKLFFGSGTQLSVL.